Below, 15 T cell receptor beta chains from the same sample are listed, as sequenced in a study of CD8+ T cells in alopecia areata. Treatment meaning: oral pan-JAK inhibitor, 5-10 mg twice daily. Extraction and reverse transcription of RNA yielded cDNA as the sequencing template. Method: immunoSEQ multiplex PCR; TCRdb's copy keeps in-frame clones and lacks some. The data show roughly 210,000 clones, around two fifths seen once. This specimen consisted of CD4+ T cells sorted from blood, obtained at approximately week 36, from a patient treated with tofacitinib. The source of these receptors is a human donor with alopecia areata.

The chain is built from TRBV6-6 and TRBJ1-5, with 11 bases identical to TRBD1. V lost 6 bases, J lost 4 bases, and 5 bases stayed unmatched. The length of the CDR3 is 15 residues. CDR1 and CDR2 (germline): MNHNY, SVGAGI (reference sequence). CDR3 sequence: CASSSGTGGNQPQHF. DNA for the CDR3: TGTGCCAGCAGCTCCGGGACAGGGGGGAATCAGCCCCAGCATTTT.

This clone was counted once. The gene calls are TRBV27 and TRBJ1-2; 10 nucleotides line up with TRBD1. Germline V gene sequence: CDR1 MNHEY, CDR2 SMNVEV (reference sequence). The CDR3 totals 14 residues. Losses at the gene ends were 6 bases for V and 4 bases for J; bases not matched to a gene: 5. The CDR3 spells CASSLRDRGYGYTF. In DNA form, the CDR3 reads TGTGCCAGCAGCCTACGGGACAGGGGCTATGGCTACACCTTC.

This chain joins TRBV9 and TRBJ2-1, with 8 bases identical to TRBD2. The germline V gene has CDR1 SGDLS and CDR2 YYNGEE. The CDR3 spans 15 residues. J gave up 3 bases and V 0 bases, and 2 bases lay outside the gene matches. CDR3 residues: CASSVVSGNYNEQFF. In nucleotides, the CDR3 is TGTGCCAGCAGCGTAGTTAGCGGGAACTACAATGAGCAGTTCTTC.

The rearrangement joins TRBV10-3 to TRBJ2-7, with D possibly TRBD2 on 6 matching bases. Germline values: CDR1 ENHRY, CDR2 SYGVKD. V lost 0 bases and J lost 5, with 11 bases in between. This CDR3 is built from 14 residues. The CDR3 here is CAISESNRGDEQYF. The DNA of the CDR3 is TGTGCCATCAGTGAGTCCAACCGCGGGGACGAGCAGTACTTC.

The chain uses TRBV5-1 and TRBJ1-1; 9 nucleotides line up with TRBD1. This CDR3 contains 15 residues. Per the germline V gene, CDR1 is SGHRS and CDR2 is YFSETQ. J gave up 1 base and V 4 bases, and 5 bases lay outside the gene matches. CDR3 residues: CASSPSGQGNTEAFF. CDR3 nucleotide sequence: TGCGCCAGCAGCCCCTCGGGACAGGGGAACACTGAAGCTTTCTTT.

Remarks on this clone: One junction end disagrees with the germline gene, perhaps due to a read error. This chain uses TRBV5-4 with TRBJ2-1; 7 bases align to TRBD1. The length of the CDR3 is 15 residues. The V gene's germline CDR1 is SGHNT and CDR2 YYREEE (reference sequence). DNA for the CDR3: TGTGCCAGCAGCTTCCTAGGACAGGTCCCGGGTTTGATGCTCTTC. This gives the protein CASSFLGQVPGLMLF.

This sequence joins TRBV5-1 and TRBJ2-4, with D uncertain. The germline V and J ends were trimmed by 0 bases and 6 bases, with 10 bases remaining between them. Germline assignment: CDR1 SGHRS and CDR2 YFSETQ. This CDR3 region has 14 residues. Written as DNA, the CDR3 is TGCGCCAGCAGCTTGGGTACCCGGACAAACATTCAGTACTTC. It codes for CASSLGTRTNIQYF.

This rearrangement joins TRBV30 to TRBJ2-1; 10 bases line up with TRBD2. The germline V gene has CDR1 GTSNPN and CDR2 SVGIG (reference sequence). The J segment lost 10 bases and the V segment lost 5 bases, leaving 8 bases of the junction unmatched. This CDR3 comprises 13 residues. CDR3 sequence (DNA): TGTGCCTGGGCTCGCACTAGCGGGACGGAGCAGTTCTTC. It encodes CAWARTSGTEQFF.

This clone has only a few counts. This chain uses TRBV5-1 with TRBJ1-2, with D unclear. In germline, CDR1 is SGHRS, CDR2 YFSETQ. V was trimmed by 0 bases and J by 2 bases, leaving 5 bases between them. The CDR3 loop spans 13 amino acids. The CDR3: CASSLGRNYGYTF. The DNA for the CDR3 is TGCGCCAGCAGCTTGGGACGGAACTATGGCTACACCTTC.

J is TRBJ2-3 and V is TRBV7-3; TRBD2 matches 7 bases. The V and J ends lost 5 bases and 6 bases, in that order; junction bases with no gene match: 8. The germline V gene encodes CDR1 SGHTA and CDR2 FQGTGA. The CDR3 sequence is 14 residues long. CDR3: CASSLMREYDTQYF. CDR3 nucleotide sequence: TGTGCCAGCAGCCTTATGCGGGAGTACGATACGCAGTATTTT.

This clone has a handful of counts. The chain combines TRBV30 with TRBJ1-4, with no clear D. The CDR3 has 14 amino acids. V lost 5 bases and J lost 0, with 10 bases in between. Germline lookup yields CDR1 GTSNPN and CDR2 SVGIG (reference sequence). Here the CDR3 reads CAWSGSPTNEKLFF. In DNA, the CDR3 is TGTGCCTGGTCCGGGAGTCCAACTAATGAAAAACTGTTTTTT.

The chain carries TRBV6-6 and TRBJ2-7; 9 bases align to TRBD1. The V gene's germline CDR1 is MNHNY and CDR2 SVGAGI (reference sequence). J lost 3 bases, V lost 0 bases, and 0 bases had no gene match. The CDR3 consists of 14 residues. The CDR3 DNA reads as TGTGCCAGCAGTTACTCGGGACAGGGCTACGAGCAGTACTTC. Protein product: CASSYSGQGYEQYF.

The J gene is TRBJ2-3, the V gene TRBV10-1, with 11 bases lining up with TRBD2. After removal of 0 bases from V and 6 bases from J, the junction contained 5 bases not matched to a gene. This CDR3 is 16 amino acids long. CDR1 WNHNN and CDR2 SYGVQD come from the germline V gene (reference sequence). As DNA, the CDR3 is TGCGCCAGCAGTGAGTCGACTAGCGGGATGACGGATACGCAGTATTTT. It yields the protein CASSESTSGMTDTQYF.

The chain combines TRBV5-1 with TRBJ2-5; D is unresolved. V lost 3 bases and J lost 2, with 17 bases in between. The CDR3 covers 16 residues. Germline V CDR1 and CDR2: SGHRS, YFSETQ. CDR3 sequence reads: CASSWGSPVNQETQYF. CDR3 nucleotides: TGCGCCAGCAGCTGGGGAAGCCCCGTTAATCAAGAGACCCAGTACTTC.

This clone showed up just a few times. The CDR3 DNA reads TGTGCCAGCAGTTACCTAAAATCTGGCTACACCTTC. This gives the protein CASSYLKSGYTF. The V and J genes are TRBV6-5 and TRBJ1-2; D is ambiguous. CDR1 MNHEY and CDR2 SVGAGI come from the germline V gene. The CDR3 spans 12 residues. V gave up 2 bases and J gave up 7 bases, with 8 bases separating them.